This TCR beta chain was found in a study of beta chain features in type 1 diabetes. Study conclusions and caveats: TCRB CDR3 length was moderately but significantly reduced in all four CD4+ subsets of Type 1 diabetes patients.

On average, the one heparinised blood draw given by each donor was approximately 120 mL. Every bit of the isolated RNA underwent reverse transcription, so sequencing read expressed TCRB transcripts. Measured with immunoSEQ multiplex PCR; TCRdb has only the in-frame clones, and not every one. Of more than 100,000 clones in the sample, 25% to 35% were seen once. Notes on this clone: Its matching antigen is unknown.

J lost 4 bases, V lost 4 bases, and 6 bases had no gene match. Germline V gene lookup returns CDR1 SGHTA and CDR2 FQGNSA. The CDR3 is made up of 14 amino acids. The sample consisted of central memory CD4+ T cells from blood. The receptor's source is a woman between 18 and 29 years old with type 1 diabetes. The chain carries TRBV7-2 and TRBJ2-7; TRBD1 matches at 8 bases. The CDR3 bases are TGTGCCAGCAGCTCGCGGACAGGGTCATACGAGCAGTACTTC. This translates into CASSSRTGSYEQYF.